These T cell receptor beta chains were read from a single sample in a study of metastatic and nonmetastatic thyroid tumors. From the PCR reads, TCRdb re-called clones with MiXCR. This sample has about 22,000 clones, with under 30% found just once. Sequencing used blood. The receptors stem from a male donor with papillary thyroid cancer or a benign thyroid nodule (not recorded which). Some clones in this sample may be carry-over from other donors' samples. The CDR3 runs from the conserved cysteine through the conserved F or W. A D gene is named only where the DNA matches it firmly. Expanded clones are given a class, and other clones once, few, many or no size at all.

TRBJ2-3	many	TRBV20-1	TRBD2	CSGPGTKYTDTQYF	TGCAGTGGCCCCGGGACTAAATACACAGATACGCAGTATTTT
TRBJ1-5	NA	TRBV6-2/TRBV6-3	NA	CASSLRRQPQHF	TGTGCCAGCAGCCTTAGGCGTCAGCCCCAGCATTTT
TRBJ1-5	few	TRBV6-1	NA	CATSPGVGNNQPQHF	TGTGCCACCTCGCCCGGGGTAGGAAACAATCAGCCCCAGCATTTT
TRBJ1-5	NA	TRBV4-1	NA	CASSLQPRVSNQPQHF	TGCGCCAGCAGCCTACAGCCCAGGGTAAGCAATCAGCCCCAGCATTTT
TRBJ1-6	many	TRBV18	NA	CASSFSRNSPLHF	TGTGCCAGCTCTTTTTCACGGAATTCACCCCTCCACTTT
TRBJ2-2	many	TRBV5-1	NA	CASSLHGGNTGELFF	TGCGCCAGCAGCTTGCACGGCGGGAACACCGGGGAGCTGTTTTTT
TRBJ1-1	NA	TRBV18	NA	CASSQSKGTRAFF	TGTGCCAGCTCCCAATCGAAGGGGACGAGAGCTTTCTTT
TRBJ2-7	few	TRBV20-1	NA	CSARGGSGDGLVPYF	TGCAGTGCTAGAGGGGGGTCGGGGGATGGCCTAGTTCCGTACTTC
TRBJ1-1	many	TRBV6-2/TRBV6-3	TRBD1	CASDRGLNTEAFF	TGTGCCAGCGACAGGGGTTTAAACACTGAAGCTTTCTTT
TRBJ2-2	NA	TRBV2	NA	CASSDSGTPGELFF	TGTGCCAGCAGTGACTCCGGGACCCCCGGGGAGCTGTTTTTT
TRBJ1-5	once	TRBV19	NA	CASSIGAGRSNQPQHF	TGTGCCAGTAGTATCGGGGCAGGGCGTAGCAATCAGCCCCAGCATTTT
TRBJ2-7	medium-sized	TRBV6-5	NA	CASSYQGRYEQYF	TGTGCCAGCAGTTACCAGGGACGTTACGAGCAGTACTTC
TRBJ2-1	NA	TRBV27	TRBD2	CASSPPGTSGNREQFF	TGTGCCAGCAGCCCTCCCGGGACTAGCGGGAATCGGGAGCAGTTCTTC
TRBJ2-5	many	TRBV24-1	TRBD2	CATSDPIAGGAETQYF	TGTGCCACCAGTGACCCAATAGCGGGAGGTGCAGAGACCCAGTACTTC
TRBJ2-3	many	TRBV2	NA	CASSATVTDTQYF	TGTGCCAGCAGTGCGACCGTCACAGATACGCAGTATTTT
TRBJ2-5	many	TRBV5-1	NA	CASSLGLAQETQYF	TGCGCCAGCAGCTTGGGGCTAGCCCAAGAGACCCAGTACTTC
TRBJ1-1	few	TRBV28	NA	CASSPGDGPYTGAFF	TGTGCCAGCAGCCCAGGGGATGGACCTTACACTGGAGCTTTCTTT
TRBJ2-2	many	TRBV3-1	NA	CASKGNLITGELFF	TGTGCCAGCAAAGGGAACTTGATCACCGGGGAGCTGTTTTTT
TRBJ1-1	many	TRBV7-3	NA	CASSLGVGTEAFF	TGTGCCAGCAGCTTAGGGGTGGGCACTGAAGCTTTCTTT
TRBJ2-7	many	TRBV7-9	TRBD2	CASSGRDGSYEQYF	TGTGCCAGCAGCGGGAGGGACGGCTCCTACGAGCAGTACTTC
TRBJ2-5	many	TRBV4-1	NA	CASSQDTVGETQYF	TGCGCCAGCAGCCAAGACACAGTGGGAGAGACCCAGTACTTC
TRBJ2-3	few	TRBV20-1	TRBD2	CSAQTSGTDTQYF	TGTAGTGCACAGACTAGCGGGACAGATACGCAGTACTTT
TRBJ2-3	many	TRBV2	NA	CASKEGSPRTDTQYF	TGTGCCAGCAAGGAGGGCAGTCCCCGCACAGATACGCAGTATTTT
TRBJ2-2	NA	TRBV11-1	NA	CASSPTRRSTGELFF	TGTGCCAGCAGCCCCACCCGGAGGAGCACCGGGGAGCTGTTTTTT
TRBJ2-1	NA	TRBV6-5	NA	CASSYYYNEQFF	TGTGCCAGCAGTTACTACTACAATGAGCAGTTCTTC
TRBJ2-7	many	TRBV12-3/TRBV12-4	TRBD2	CASRLTSGDYEQYF	TGTGCCAGCAGACTCACTAGCGGGGACTACGAGCAGTACTTC
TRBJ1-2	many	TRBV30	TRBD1	CAWTDRGGYTF	TGTGCCTGGACGGACAGGGGGGGCTACACCTTC
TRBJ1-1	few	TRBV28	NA	CASSLSRQTEAFF	TGTGCCAGCAGTTTATCTCGGCAGACTGAAGCTTTCTTT
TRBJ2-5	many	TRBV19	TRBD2	CASSNLLAGGLETQYF	TGTGCCAGTAGCAACCTGCTAGCGGGAGGTTTGGAGACCCAGTACTTC
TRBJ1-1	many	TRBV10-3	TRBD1	CAIADRGLTEAFF	TGTGCCATCGCAGACAGGGGTTTAACTGAAGCTTTCTTT
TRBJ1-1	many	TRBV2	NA	CASRGASEAFF	TGTGCCAGCAGGGGGGCGAGTGAAGCTTTCTTT
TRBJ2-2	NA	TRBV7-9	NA	CASSLGGSNTGELFF	TGTGCCAGCAGCTTGGGGGGCTCGAACACCGGGGAGCTGTTTTTT
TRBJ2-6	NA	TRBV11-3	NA	CASSLTGANVLTF	TGTGCCAGCAGCTTGACTGGGGCCAACGTCCTGACTTTC
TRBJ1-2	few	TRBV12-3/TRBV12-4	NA	CASRSEGNYGYTF	TGTGCCAGTAGGTCAGAGGGGAACTATGGCTACACCTTC
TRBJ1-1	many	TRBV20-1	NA	CSARREFGAFF	TGCAGTGCTAGAAGAGAATTTGGAGCTTTCTTT
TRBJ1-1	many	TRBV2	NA	CASSRREDTEAFF	TGTGCCAGCAGTCGAAGGGAGGACACTGAAGCTTTCTTT
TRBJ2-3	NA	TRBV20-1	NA	CSARVKRRTDTQYF	TGCAGTGCTAGAGTTAAACGCCGCACAGATACGCAGTATTTT
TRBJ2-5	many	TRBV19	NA	CASSINRDFRETQYF	TGTGCCAGTAGTATAAACAGGGACTTTAGGGAGACCCAGTACTTC
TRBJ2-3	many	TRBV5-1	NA	CASSWRDRSTDTQYF	TGCGCCAGCAGCTGGCGGGACAGAAGCACAGATACGCAGTATTTT
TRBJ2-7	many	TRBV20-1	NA	CSARDHAGGAYEQYF	TGCAGTGCTAGAGATCATGCTGGCGGAGCCTACGAGCAGTACTTC
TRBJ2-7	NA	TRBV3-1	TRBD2	CASSQGTSGPYEQYF	TGTGCCAGCAGCCAAGGGACTAGCGGACCCTACGAGCAGTACTTC
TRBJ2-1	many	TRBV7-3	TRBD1	CASSLRSGDRVHNEQFF	TGTGCCAGCAGCTTACGGAGTGGGGACAGGGTCCACAATGAGCAGTTCTTC
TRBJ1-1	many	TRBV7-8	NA	CASSSPTGHTEAFF	TGTGCCAGCAGCTCACCTACAGGGCACACTGAAGCTTTCTTT
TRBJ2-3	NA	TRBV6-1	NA	CASSEMDTQYF	TGTGCCAGCAGTGAAATGGATACGCAGTATTTT
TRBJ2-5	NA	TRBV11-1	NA	CASSSSLGHRGLQETRYF	TGTGCCAGCAGCTCATCCCTTGGGCACCGGGGACTCCAAGAGACCCGGTACTTC
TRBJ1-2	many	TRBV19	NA	CATTIGEGYTF	TGTGCCACCACCATTGGGGAGGGCTACACCTTC
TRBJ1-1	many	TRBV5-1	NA	CASSFAPGQINTEAFF	TGCGCCAGCAGCTTCGCTCCGGGGCAGATCAACACTGAAGCTTTCTTT
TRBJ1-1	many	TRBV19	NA	CASIDSTRTEAFF	TGTGCCAGTATTGACAGTACGAGGACTGAAGCTTTCTTT
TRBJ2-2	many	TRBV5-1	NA	CASSGTGELFF	TGCGCCAGCAGCGGAACCGGGGAGCTGTTTTTT
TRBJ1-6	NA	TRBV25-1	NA	CASSLERDRLNSPLHF	TGTGCCAGCAGTCTGGAACGGGATAGGTTGAATTCACCCCTCCACTTT
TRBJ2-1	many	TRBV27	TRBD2	CASSNLAGVSNEQFF	TGTGCCAGCAGTAACCTAGCGGGAGTAAGCAATGAGCAGTTCTTC
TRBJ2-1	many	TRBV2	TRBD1	CASKWQGAFNEQFF	TGTGCCAGCAAATGGCAGGGGGCTTTCAATGAGCAGTTCTTC
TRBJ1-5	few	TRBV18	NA	CASSGGRDQPQHF	TGTGCCAGCTCAGGGGGTCGGGATCAGCCCCAGCATTTT
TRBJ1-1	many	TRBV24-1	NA	CATSRGGADTEAFF	TGTGCCACCAGTCGGGGGGGCGCGGACACTGAAGCTTTCTTT
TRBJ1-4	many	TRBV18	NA	CASSPQKGPNEKLFF	TGTGCCAGCTCACCACAAAAGGGGCCTAATGAAAAACTGTTTTTT
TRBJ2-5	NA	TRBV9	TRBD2	CASSAPLAGSQETQYF	TGTGCCAGCAGCGCGCCACTAGCGGGGTCCCAAGAGACCCAGTACTTC
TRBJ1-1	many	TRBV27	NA	CASSLLGPAGTEAFF	TGTGCCAGCAGTTTATTGGGACCCGCGGGGACTGAAGCTTTCTTT
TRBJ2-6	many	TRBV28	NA	CASGLRANVLTF	TGTGCCAGCGGCCTTAGGGCCAACGTCCTGACTTTC
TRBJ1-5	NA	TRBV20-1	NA	CSAQSWGKDQPQHF	TGCAGTGCACAGAGTTGGGGTAAGGATCAGCCCCAGCATTTT